This T cell receptor (beta chain) was obtained from a study of blood T cell repertoires in COVID-19. Background on the study: There were acute and convalescent COVID-19 samples, and they came from the United States, Italy and Spain. Sample material is recorded as cDNA or gDNA derived from T cells, B-cell-depleted T cells, or PBMCs.

This clone came up a few times. As processed by the authors: Using reference gene primer amplification, nucleated cell counts were estimated. Generated by immunoSEQ multiplex PCR, the TCRdb table keeps only in-frame clones and is missing some. That table gives V, J and clone size, and the DNA gave D and trimming. The profile shows 100,000 to 120,000 clones, roughly 85% of them singletons. This CDR3 has 15 residues. V lost 3 bases, J lost 1 base, and 12 bases lay in between. Germline V gives CDR1 MNHEY, CDR2 SMNVEV (reference sequence). The sequencing sample was made of peripheral blood. The genes are TRBV27 and TRBJ1-1; no reliable D call. The clonotype was recovered from a woman older than 75 with acute or convalescent COVID-19. This CDR3 is CASSFLGDRNTEAFF. The CDR3 DNA sequence: TGTGCCAGCAGTTTCCTGGGAGACCGGAACACTGAAGCTTTCTTT.